This T cell receptor (beta chain) was recorded in a study of blood T cell repertoires in COVID-19. CDR3 length equals 17 residues. Trimming at V came to 0 bases and at J to 4 bases, leaving 12 bases not matched to a gene. Germline lookup yields CDR1 SGHKS and CDR2 YYEKEE (reference sequence). The authors' processing: How many nucleated cells were present was estimated from reference gene primer amplification. Libraries were prepared by immunoSEQ multiplex PCR; TCRdb keeps only in-frame clonotypes and omits some of them. Clonal size and the V and J genes are those of that table, whereas D and trimming came from the DNA. The sample records about 140,000 clones, approximately 91% being singletons.

Sequencing was performed on peripheral blood. This TCR derives from a man between 65 and 85 years old with acute or convalescent COVID-19. This chain links TRBV5-5 with TRBJ2-7, with 8 bases fitting TRBD2. CDR3 residues: CASSLVAGTGDSYEQYF. DNA for the CDR3: TGTGCCAGCAGCTTGGTAGCGGGAACGGGGGACTCGTACGAGCAGTACTTC.